Listed below are T cell receptor beta chains from one sample, sequenced in a study of shared clonotypes between healthy human individuals. The table came from immunoSEQ multiplex PCR; TCRdb's copy has only in-frame clones and leaves some out. The sample contains 2 million to 2.5 million clones, approximately 95% of which appear only once. What was sequenced was naive CD8+ T cells sorted from blood. Receptors were obtained from a young man in good health. Both conserved end residues are part of each CDR3. A D gene is named only where the DNA matches it firmly. Rows give clone size only sometimes, using once, few, many, or a class for an expanded clone.

v_gene	d_gene	len	j_gene	abundance	CDR3nt	CDR3aa
TRBV29-1	.	13	TRBJ2-2	.	TGCAGCGTTTTGGGGGGCGACACCGGGGAGCTGTTTTTT	CSVLGGDTGELFF
TRBV2	TRBD2	14	TRBJ2-5	.	TGTGCCAGCCCGGGACTAGCGGGAGGAGAGACCCAGTACTTC	CASPGLAGGETQYF
TRBV7-9	.	15	TRBJ2-1	.	TGTGCCAGCAGCCCAGTGGGGGCGGGTTACAATGAGCAGTTCTTC	CASSPVGAGYNEQFF
TRBV27	.	12	TRBJ2-3	.	TGTGCCAGAACCGGGACTTCCTATACGCAGTATTTT	CARTGTSYTQYF
TRBV7-9	.	14	TRBJ1-1	.	TGTGCCAGCAGCTTAGAAGTCGGGGGCACGAAAGCTTTCTTT	CASSLEVGGTKAFF
TRBV29-1	TRBD1	13	TRBJ2-5	.	TGCAGCGTTGGTGGGGACAGCTTGCGGACCCAGTACTTC	CSVGGDSLRTQYF
TRBV9	.	14	TRBJ1-1	.	TGTGCCAGCAGCGTAGGCGGGCCGAACACTGAAGCTTTCTTT	CASSVGGPNTEAFF
TRBV4-1	.	16	TRBJ2-5	once	TGCGCCAGCAGCCAAGTATCTCTGAGCGAACAAGAGACCCAGTACTTC	CASSQVSLSEQETQYF
TRBV28	TRBD1	15	TRBJ1-4	.	TGTGCCAGCAGCCACAGACAGGGGATAAGCGAAAAACTGTTTTTT	CASSHRQGISEKLFF
TRBV29-1	TRBD2	15	TRBJ2-3	.	TGCAGCGTTGCGGGACTAGCGGGACCCACAGATACGCAGTATTTT	CSVAGLAGPTDTQYF
TRBV4-1	.	14	TRBJ1-1	.	TGCGCCAGCAGCGTCGTGGAGGGCGCCACTGAAGCTTTCTTT	CASSVVEGATEAFF
TRBV6-5	TRBD1	14	TRBJ2-5	.	TGTGCCAGCAGTACCGGACAGGGACGAGAGACCCAGTACTTC	CASSTGQGRETQYF
TRBV10-3	.	14	TRBJ2-2	.	TGTGCCATCAGTGAACTACAGGACACCGGGGAGCTGTTTTTT	CAISELQDTGELFF
TRBV7-9	.	12	TRBJ2-1	.	TGTGCCAGTCGCAAGGGTGGGGATGAGCAGTTCTTC	CASRKGGDEQFF
TRBV11-2	.	14	TRBJ2-1	.	TGTGCCAGCAGCCCATTAAGCTCCTACAATGAGCAGTTCTTC	CASSPLSSYNEQFF
TRBV11-2	.	13	TRBJ2-7	.	TGTGCCAGCAGCTTAACCCCCGGTTTCGAGCAGTACTTC	CASSLTPGFEQYF
TRBV2	TRBD1	12	TRBJ2-1	.	TGTGCCAGCCCCGGGACAGACAATGAGCAGTTCTTC	CASPGTDNEQFF
TRBV9	.	16	TRBJ2-3	.	TGTGCCAGCAGCACCAGTGGGGACCCCCGTTTATATACGCAGTATTTT	CASSTSGDPRLYTQYF
TRBV28	TRBD1	17	TRBJ2-7	.	TGTGCCAGCCGGACCGGGACAGGGATAGGTGAGGCCTACGAGCAGTACTTC	CASRTGTGIGEAYEQYF
TRBV18	TRBD2	14	TRBJ2-7	once	TGTGCCAGCTCCCCTAGCGGGGGGGCCTACGAGCAGTACTTC	CASSPSGGAYEQYF
TRBV5-6	TRBD2	17	TRBJ2-7	.	TGTGCCAGCAGCCTCGGGACTAGCGGGGGCCTCTCCTACGAGCAGTACTTC	CASSLGTSGGLSYEQYF
TRBV5-6	.	15	TRBJ1-2	.	TGTGCCAGCAGCTTGGGGGACCACGACGGCTATGGCTACACCTTC	CASSLGDHDGYGYTF
TRBV28	TRBD2	13	TRBJ2-7	.	TGTGCCAGCAAACTAGCGGGGGGGAACGAGCAGTACTTC	CASKLAGGNEQYF
TRBV6-1	.	14	TRBJ2-7	.	TGTGCCAGCAGCGCAGCGGGCATCTCCTACGAGCAGTACTTC	CASSAAGISYEQYF
TRBV28	.	14	TRBJ2-7	.	TGTGCCAGCAGCCTTAGAGGCTACTCCTACGAGCAGTACTTC	CASSLRGYSYEQYF
TRBV4-3	.	12	TRBJ1-1	.	TGCGCCAGCAGGACAGATAACACTGAAGCTTTCTTT	CASRTDNTEAFF
TRBV28	TRBD1	16	TRBJ1-2	.	TGTGCCAGCAGCCGTTACGGGACAGGTGCTAACTATGGCTACACCTTC	CASSRYGTGANYGYTF
TRBV27	TRBD1	15	TRBJ1-1	.	TGTGCCAGCAGTTCCCAGACAGGGGAGAACACTGAAGCTTTCTTT	CASSSQTGENTEAFF
TRBV7-9	.	13	TRBJ2-7	.	TGTGCCAGCAGCGCCGGGACATCCTACGAGCAGTACTTC	CASSAGTSYEQYF
TRBV19	.	12	TRBJ1-2	.	TGTGCCAGTAAGGGACTACTATATGGCTACACCTTC	CASKGLLYGYTF
TRBV9	.	16	TRBJ2-6	.	TGTGCCAGCAGCGGCTTACAGAGCTCTGGGGCCAACGTCCTGACTTTC	CASSGLQSSGANVLTF
TRBV27	TRBD1	15	TRBJ2-7	.	TGTGCCAGCAGTTTGGGTCAGGGGGTAGTATTCGAGCAGTACTTC	CASSLGQGVVFEQYF
TRBV4-3	.	13	TRBJ1-2	.	TGCGCCAGCAGCCCAGTGGAGGGTTATGGCTACACCTTC	CASSPVEGYGYTF
TRBV4-1	TRBD1	13	TRBJ2-7	.	TGCGCCAGCAGCCACGGACAGGGGAACGAGCAGTACTTC	CASSHGQGNEQYF
TRBV6-1	TRBD1	15	TRBJ1-5	.	TGTGCCAGCAGTGAATTGGGGACAGCCAATCAGCCCCAGCATTTT	CASSELGTANQPQHF
TRBV7-9	.	18	TRBJ2-1	.	TGTGCCAGCAGCCTCCTGGTAGGTGGTGCGCCCTTCTACAATGAGCAGTTCTTC	CASSLLVGGAPFYNEQFF
TRBV27	.	14	TRBJ1-1	.	TGTGCCAGCAGTTTATATACGGCGGACACTGAAGCTTTCTTT	CASSLYTADTEAFF
TRBV5-1	TRBD1	14	TRBJ1-2	.	TGCGCCAGCAGCTTCCTCCAGGGGGCGGATGGCTACACCTTC	CASSFLQGADGYTF
TRBV13	TRBD1	15	TRBJ1-1	.	TGTGCCAGCAGCTTAGGGGGACAGGGAAGGTTTGAAGCTTTCTTT	CASSLGGQGRFEAFF
TRBV7-9	.	15	TRBJ2-7	.	TGTGCCAGCAGCTTAGCGTTACAGGGCTCCTACGAGCAGTACTTC	CASSLALQGSYEQYF
TRBV11-2	.	16	TRBJ2-7	.	TGTGCCAGCAGCCGGCGAGGCCGGGACATAGATTACGAGCAGTACTTC	CASSRRGRDIDYEQYF
TRBV30	TRBD2	17	TRBJ2-3	.	TGTGCCTGGAGTGAACTAGCGGGGGCCTACGGCACAGATACGCAGTATTTT	CAWSELAGAYGTDTQYF
TRBV7-9	TRBD2	16	TRBJ2-2	once	TGTGCCAGCAGCTTAGGGGGAGGGCCGAACACCGGGGAGCTGTTTTTT	CASSLGGGPNTGELFF
TRBV21-1	.	16	TRBJ2-2	.	TGTGCCAGCAGCAATATGGGCAGGATAAACACCGGGGAGCTGTTTTTT	CASSNMGRINTGELFF
TRBV9	.	15	TRBJ1-1	once	TGTGCCAGCAGCGTAGAACAGAATGGCAACACTGAAGCTTTCTTT	CASSVEQNGNTEAFF
TRBV30	TRBD2	12	TRBJ2-7	.	TGTGCCTACCGGGAGGGTCGGGCCGAGCAGTACTTC	CAYREGRAEQYF
TRBV2	.	15	TRBJ2-7	.	TGTGCCAGCAGGGACTATGGGACAGTTTCCTACGAGCAGTACTTC	CASRDYGTVSYEQYF
TRBV10-2	TRBD1	13	TRBJ2-7	once	TGCGCCAGCAGGACAGGGGCCTCCTACGAGCAGTACTTC	CASRTGASYEQYF
TRBV7-9	TRBD2	17	TRBJ2-7	.	TGTGCCAGCAGCTTAGGAGCGGGGGGCGGGAGCTCCTACGAGCAGTACTTC	CASSLGAGGGSSYEQYF
TRBV7-9	TRBD1	18	TRBJ2-7	.	TGTGCCAGCAGCGATACCGGCCGGGACAGCCCCTCGGAGGACGAGCAGTACTTC	CASSDTGRDSPSEDEQYF